The rows below give T cell receptor beta chains drawn from one sample of a study of PD-1 blockade in classical Hodgkin lymphoma. Using immunoSEQ multiplex PCR, the repertoire was profiled, and TCRdb retains in-frame clones only, with some absent. The sample holds 15,000 to 20,000 clones, 60% to 80% seen once. The sequenced sample was CD4+ T cells from blood, obtained before the fourth cycle of nivolumab. The origin of the receptors is a human donor with classical Hodgkin lymphoma. CDR3s include the opening cysteine and the closing phenylalanine or tryptophan. The D gene is left open where the match is weak. Clone size is not always given. Where it is, it says once, few, many or a class for expanded clones.

d_gene: -
v_gene: TRBV25-1
abundance: few
j_gene: TRBJ1-6
CDR3aa: CASSDGQVQNSPLHF
CDR3nt: TGTGCCAGCAGTGATGGGCAGGTGCAAAATTCACCCCTCCACTTT

d_gene: -
v_gene: TRBV7-9
abundance: -
j_gene: TRBJ1-2
CDR3aa: CASSPKSGQETNYGYTF
CDR3nt: TGTGCCAGCAGCCCCAAAAGTGGGCAGGAGACTAACTATGGCTACACCTTC

d_gene: TRBD2
v_gene: TRBV7-2
abundance: -
j_gene: TRBJ2-7
CDR3aa: CASSLVGAGGYYEQYF
CDR3nt: TGTGCCAGCAGCTTAGTAGGAGCGGGAGGGTACTACGAGCAGTACTTC

d_gene: -
v_gene: TRBV2
abundance: -
j_gene: TRBJ1-1
CDR3aa: CASSESDLNTEAFF
CDR3nt: TGTGCCAGCAGTGAGTCCGATCTGAACACTGAAGCTTTCTTT

d_gene: -
v_gene: TRBV6-5
abundance: -
j_gene: TRBJ2-7
CDR3aa: CASSRPNYEQYF
CDR3nt: TGTGCCAGCAGTCGCCCCAACTACGAGCAGTACTTC

d_gene: -
v_gene: TRBV14
abundance: medium-sized
j_gene: TRBJ1-2
CDR3aa: CASSQDRVGGYTF
CDR3nt: TGTGCCAGCAGCCAAGACAGGGTAGGCGGCTACACCTTC

d_gene: -
v_gene: TRBV28
abundance: medium-sized
j_gene: TRBJ1-2
CDR3aa: CASSRRDLRGYTF
CDR3nt: TGTGCCAGCAGCCGCCGGGACCTAAGGGGCTACACCTTC

d_gene: -
v_gene: TRBV6-5
abundance: -
j_gene: TRBJ2-7
CDR3aa: CASSYSRTAYEQYF
CDR3nt: TGTGCCAGCAGTTACTCGCGTACGGCATACGAGCAGTACTTC

d_gene: -
v_gene: TRBV2
abundance: -
j_gene: TRBJ2-3
CDR3aa: CASSSSGRLTDTQYF
CDR3nt: TGTGCCAGCAGTTCCTCAGGGAGACTCACAGATACGCAGTATTTT

d_gene: -
v_gene: TRBV18
abundance: -
j_gene: TRBJ1-4
CDR3aa: CASSPQFGRINEKLFF
CDR3nt: TGTGCCAGCTCACCACAATTCGGACGGATTAATGAAAAACTGTTTTTT

d_gene: -
v_gene: TRBV21-1
abundance: -
j_gene: TRBJ1-2
CDR3aa: CASSVGTGTLEGGYTF
CDR3nt: -

d_gene: -
v_gene: TRBV7-3
abundance: -
j_gene: TRBJ2-5
CDR3aa: CASSQLGALKETQYF
CDR3nt: TGTGCCAGCTCGCAACTGGGGGCCCTGAAAGAGACCCAGTACTTC

d_gene: -
v_gene: TRBV30
abundance: -
j_gene: TRBJ1-1
CDR3aa: CAWSFIGMNTEAFF
CDR3nt: TGTGCCTGGAGTTTCATCGGCATGAACACTGAAGCTTTCTTT

d_gene: -
v_gene: TRBV6-1
abundance: -
j_gene: TRBJ2-5
CDR3aa: CASSEDRGFGQYF
CDR3nt: TGTGCCAGCAGTGAAGACCGGGGGTTCGGCCAGTACTTC

d_gene: -
v_gene: TRBV27
abundance: -
j_gene: TRBJ2-5
CDR3aa: CASSLQGKGTQYF
CDR3nt: TGTGCCAGCAGCCTCCAGGGGAAAGGGACCCAGTACTTC

d_gene: -
v_gene: TRBV18
abundance: few
j_gene: TRBJ2-2
CDR3aa: CASSPSGPGELFF
CDR3nt: TGTGCCAGCTCACCCTCAGGGCCCGGGGAGCTGTTTTTT

d_gene: -
v_gene: TRBV19
abundance: once
j_gene: TRBJ1-1
CDR3aa: CASSIQVYTEAFF
CDR3nt: TGTGCCAGTAGTATACAGGTATACACTGAAGCTTTCTTT

d_gene: TRBD1
v_gene: TRBV9
abundance: -
j_gene: TRBJ1-2
CDR3aa: CASRETGNNYGYTF
CDR3nt: TGTGCCAGCAGGGAGACAGGGAATAACTATGGCTACACCTTC

d_gene: -
v_gene: TRBV25-1
abundance: -
j_gene: TRBJ2-5
CDR3aa: CASSEYRALQETQYF
CDR3nt: TGTGCCAGCAGTGAATATAGAGCTCTCCAAGAGACCCAGTACTTC

d_gene: TRBD2
v_gene: TRBV28
abundance: -
j_gene: TRBJ2-1
CDR3aa: CASRGGLDTYNEQFF
CDR3nt: TGTGCCAGCAGGGGGGGACTAGACACCTACAATGAGCAGTTCTTC

d_gene: TRBD1
v_gene: TRBV2
abundance: once
j_gene: TRBJ1-3
CDR3aa: CASSLQGANTIYF
CDR3nt: TGTGCCAGCAGTCTACAGGGGGCTAACACCATATATTTT

d_gene: TRBD1
v_gene: TRBV6-1
abundance: -
j_gene: TRBJ2-7
CDR3aa: CASRTPGTGGYEQYF
CDR3nt: TGTGCCAGCAGGACTCCGGGGACAGGGGGTTACGAGCAGTACTTC

d_gene: -
v_gene: TRBV7-9
abundance: -
j_gene: TRBJ2-5
CDR3aa: CASSLDSTTQYF
CDR3nt: TGTGCCAGCAGCTTAGACAGCACGACCCAGTACTTC

d_gene: TRBD2
v_gene: TRBV9
abundance: -
j_gene: TRBJ2-1
CDR3aa: CASSVDGGEYNEQFF
CDR3nt: TGTGCCAGCAGCGTAGACGGGGGGGAATACAATGAGCAGTTCTTC

d_gene: -
v_gene: TRBV7-2
abundance: -
j_gene: TRBJ2-2
CDR3aa: CASSFYGGGPGTGELFF
CDR3nt: TGTGCCAGCAGCTTCTACGGCGGGGGCCCAGGGACCGGGGAGCTGTTTTTT

d_gene: -
v_gene: TRBV5-1
abundance: -
j_gene: TRBJ1-6
CDR3aa: CASSFLGPDNSPLHF
CDR3nt: TGCGCCAGCAGCTTTCTAGGACCCGATAATTCACCCCTCCACTTT

d_gene: TRBD1
v_gene: TRBV6-1
abundance: -
j_gene: TRBJ1-3
CDR3aa: CASSRQGAGGNTIYF
CDR3nt: TGTGCCAGCAGCCGACAGGGGGCGGGTGGAAACACCATATATTTT

d_gene: -
v_gene: TRBV11-1
abundance: -
j_gene: TRBJ2-3
CDR3aa: CASSLAGGGGFADTQYF
CDR3nt: TGTGCCAGCAGCTTAGCGGGGGGAGGGGGTTTCGCAGATACGCAGTATTTT

d_gene: TRBD1
v_gene: TRBV19
abundance: -
j_gene: TRBJ2-7
CDR3aa: CASSTTTGGTYEQYF
CDR3nt: TGTGCCAGTAGTACAACGACAGGGGGGACTTACGAGCAGTACTTC

d_gene: -
v_gene: TRBV5-6
abundance: -
j_gene: TRBJ2-2
CDR3aa: CASSLPRGGSTGELFF
CDR3nt: TGTGCCAGCAGCTTGCCGAGGGGAGGTAGCACCGGGGAGCTGTTTTTT

d_gene: TRBD2
v_gene: TRBV4-3
abundance: -
j_gene: TRBJ2-7
CDR3aa: CASSQETSGIGEQYF
CDR3nt: TGCGCCAGCAGCCAGGAGACTAGCGGGATCGGTGAGCAGTACTTC

d_gene: -
v_gene: TRBV5-6
abundance: -
j_gene: TRBJ1-4
CDR3aa: CAAGAGGDEKLFF
CDR3nt: TGTGCCGCTGGCGCTGGGGGCGATGAAAAACTGTTTTTT

d_gene: -
v_gene: TRBV5-6
abundance: -
j_gene: TRBJ1-5
CDR3aa: CASSLRSGYNQPQHF
CDR3nt: TGTGCCAGCAGCCTCCGGTCGGGATACAATCAGCCCCAGCATTTT

d_gene: -
v_gene: TRBV11-2
abundance: -
j_gene: TRBJ1-2
CDR3aa: CASSLDRVSYGYTF
CDR3nt: TGTGCCAGCAGCTTAGACAGGGTGAGCTATGGCTACACCTTC

d_gene: -
v_gene: TRBV27
abundance: -
j_gene: TRBJ2-1
CDR3aa: CASPWYGDNEQFF
CDR3nt: TGTGCCAGCCCATGGTATGGAGACAATGAGCAGTTCTTC

d_gene: TRBD1
v_gene: TRBV19
abundance: once
j_gene: TRBJ2-2
CDR3aa: CASTDTGDTGELFF
CDR3nt: TGTGCCAGTACCGACACAGGGGACACCGGGGAGCTGTTTTTT

d_gene: TRBD1
v_gene: TRBV7-2
abundance: -
j_gene: TRBJ2-5
CDR3aa: CASSYWTGGGETQYF
CDR3nt: TGTGCCAGCAGCTATTGGACAGGGGGCGGGGAGACCCAGTACTTC

d_gene: -
v_gene: TRBV7-4
abundance: -
j_gene: TRBJ2-7
CDR3aa: CASTEGGVDYEQYF
CDR3nt: TGTGCCAGCACCGAGGGGGGGGTGGACTACGAGCAGTACTTC

d_gene: -
v_gene: TRBV28
abundance: -
j_gene: TRBJ1-2
CDR3aa: CASTASSINYGYTF
CDR3nt: TGTGCCAGCACCGCATCAAGTATTAACTATGGCTACACCTTC

d_gene: -
v_gene: TRBV4-1
abundance: -
j_gene: TRBJ2-5
CDR3aa: CASSQWGRVLETQYF
CDR3nt: TGCGCCAGCAGCCAATGGGGCAGGGTATTGGAGACCCAGTACTTC

d_gene: -
v_gene: TRBV30
abundance: -
j_gene: TRBJ2-1
CDR3aa: CAWSLYSYNEQFF
CDR3nt: TGTGCCTGGAGTTTATACAGTTACAATGAGCAGTTCTTC

d_gene: -
v_gene: TRBV30
abundance: -
j_gene: TRBJ1-2
CDR3aa: CAWSLNYGYTF
CDR3nt: TGTGCCTGGAGTCTGAACTATGGCTACACCTTC

d_gene: TRBD1
v_gene: TRBV19
abundance: -
j_gene: TRBJ1-6
CDR3aa: CASSPSQPRQGNSPLHF
CDR3nt: TGTGCCAGTAGTCCGTCCCAACCCCGACAGGGGAATTCACCCCTCCACTTT

d_gene: -
v_gene: TRBV19
abundance: -
j_gene: TRBJ1-3
CDR3aa: CASSSFLRNTPSSGNTIYF
CDR3nt: TGTGCCAGTAGTTCCTTCTTGAGGAACACTCCGAGCTCTGGAAACACCATATATTTT

d_gene: -
v_gene: TRBV29-1
abundance: -
j_gene: TRBJ2-1
CDR3aa: CSVGGAGEQFF
CDR3nt: TGCAGCGTTGGAGGGGCGGGTGAGCAGTTCTTC

d_gene: -
v_gene: TRBV10-3
abundance: -
j_gene: TRBJ2-3
CDR3aa: CAISGTADTQYF
CDR3nt: TGTGCCATCAGTGGGACAGCAGATACGCAGTATTTT

d_gene: -
v_gene: TRBV10-3
abundance: -
j_gene: TRBJ2-1
CDR3aa: CAISERSYNEQFF
CDR3nt: TGTGCCATCAGCGAGCGCTCCTACAATGAGCAGTTCTTC

d_gene: -
v_gene: TRBV30
abundance: -
j_gene: TRBJ1-4
CDR3aa: CAWSPGTAVEKLFF
CDR3nt: TGTGCCTGGAGTCCTGGGACGGCTGTTGAAAAACTGTTTTTT

d_gene: TRBD2
v_gene: TRBV7-9
abundance: -
j_gene: TRBJ2-2
CDR3aa: CASRLAGEAGELFF
CDR3nt: TGTGCCAGCCGACTAGCGGGAGAGGCCGGGGAGCTGTTTTTT

d_gene: TRBD1
v_gene: TRBV30
abundance: few
j_gene: TRBJ1-2
CDR3aa: CAWSGTGHSNYGYTF
CDR3nt: TGTGCCTGGAGCGGGACAGGGCACTCTAACTATGGCTACACCTTC

d_gene: TRBD1
v_gene: TRBV6-6
abundance: -
j_gene: TRBJ1-2
CDR3aa: CASSPTGVGYTF
CDR3nt: TGTGCCAGCAGTCCCACAGGGGTTGGCTACACCTTC

d_gene: -
v_gene: TRBV2
abundance: -
j_gene: TRBJ1-4
CDR3aa: CASRGQLNEKLFF
CDR3nt: TGTGCCAGCAGAGGACAGCTCAATGAAAAACTGTTTTTT

d_gene: -
v_gene: TRBV11-2
abundance: -
j_gene: TRBJ2-7
CDR3aa: CASSLDYSNSYEQYF
CDR3nt: TGTGCCAGCAGCTTAGATTACTCGAATTCCTACGAGCAGTACTTC

d_gene: TRBD2
v_gene: TRBV10-3
abundance: -
j_gene: TRBJ2-1
CDR3aa: CATVPNDGRDNEQFF
CDR3nt: TGTGCCACCGTCCCCAATGACGGGAGGGACAATGAGCAGTTCTTC

d_gene: -
v_gene: TRBV11-3
abundance: -
j_gene: TRBJ1-4
CDR3aa: CASSTGRRANEKLFF
CDR3nt: TGTGCCAGCAGCACAGGGCGTCGGGCTAATGAAAAACTGTTTTTT

d_gene: -
v_gene: TRBV7-7
abundance: -
j_gene: TRBJ2-1
CDR3aa: CASSLSPTGYDEQFF
CDR3nt: TGTGCCAGCAGCTTGAGCCCCACGGGCTACGATGAGCAGTTCTTC

d_gene: -
v_gene: TRBV5-6
abundance: -
j_gene: TRBJ2-5
CDR3aa: CASSFGALYQETQYF
CDR3nt: TGTGCCAGCAGCTTCGGAGCACTGTACCAAGAGACCCAGTACTTC

d_gene: TRBD2
v_gene: TRBV19
abundance: -
j_gene: TRBJ2-1
CDR3aa: CASRRAGGINEQFF
CDR3nt: TGTGCCAGTAGAAGAGCGGGGGGTATTAATGAGCAGTTCTTC